This T cell receptor (beta chain) was identified in a study of human T cells and chemical hapten exposure. Time point meaning: patch test 1, 2 weeks after DPC sensitization. The treatment denotes: therapeutic diphenylcyclopropenone sensitization with weekly scalp DPC. One entry per CDR3 protein, called by TCRdb with MiXCR from the RACE reads. The top ten clones hold around 8.4% of a sample with nearly 350,000 distinct CDR3 sequences, 6% to 8.5% of them seen once. Germline V lookup: CDR1 SQVTM, CDR2 ANQGSEA. The CDR3 runs to 13 residues. Germline trimming cut 4 bases from V and 0 bases from J; bases unmatched to any gene: 2. Study-wide points: Once DPC sensitization occurred, TCRs above 1 in 1000 frequency showed no change.

This clonotype has at least ten counts. The antigen is not known. This chain connects TRBV29-1 to TRBJ1-2; the match to TRBD1 covers 7 bases. This clonotype was sampled from a woman aged 18 to 35 with alopecia areata. Some clones in this sample may be carry-over from other donors' samples. The sample consisted of whole blood, taken in connection with sensitization to the hapten diphenylcyclopropenone (DPC). The CDR3 DNA sequence: TGCAGCGTTGGGACAGGAACTAACTATGGCTACACCTTC. Translating gives CSVGTGTNYGYTF.